Here is one TCR beta chain with its context. Antigen unknown. The V gene lost 6 bases and the J gene lost 2 bases, with 16 bases spanning the gap. Germline V gives CDR1 PRHDT, CDR2 FYEKMQ (reference sequence). This CDR3 has 15 residues. This sample is drawn from a study of T cells in tuberculosis. On average roughly 92,000 T cells per donor were immunosequenced. Sequencing was performed with immunoSEQ multiplex PCR; in TCRdb, only in-frame clones are kept and a portion is missing. The sample records about 25,000 clones, around nine tenths being singletons. Study-wide results and caveats: Using the GMM-specific repertoire gave approximately 89% accuracy versus roughly 68% with motifs. The TCR-beta difference was not significant; alpha differences partly reflected length.

This TCR was sampled from a donor aged 10-29 years with latent tuberculosis or without tuberculosis infection. Some clones in this sample may be carry-over from other donors' samples. The sample consisted of PBMCs. The chain carries TRBV13 and TRBJ1-2; maybe TRBD1 (6 bases). CDR3 amino acids: CASSPPTQGNYGYTF. Written as DNA, the CDR3 is TGTGCCAGCAGTCCCCCCACCCAGGGGAACTATGGCTACACCTTC.